Below, 25 T cell receptor beta chains from the same sample are listed, as sequenced in a study of long-term antiretroviral therapy in people with HIV. The authors ran the immunoSEQ assay, v3.0, at survey level. The repertoire was sequenced with immunoSEQ multiplex PCR; TCRdb's copy has only in-frame clones and lacks some. The sample has around 37,000 clones; 65% to 90% are singletons. This sample comprised unsorted PBMCs, obtained about 3.3 years after starting antiretroviral therapy. Receptors were obtained from a man aged 18 to 30 with HIV.

This clone was observed once. This chain links TRBV28 with TRBJ1-1, with D possibly being TRBD1 (6 bases). Germline assignment: CDR1 MDHEN and CDR2 SYDVKM. V lost 6 bases to trimming and J lost 0 bases, with 23 bases between them. This CDR3 region has 18 residues. CDR3 region: CASSPLRGAGALNTEAFF. DNA of the CDR3: TGTGCCAGCAGCCCACTGAGGGGGGCAGGGGCCTTGAACACTGAAGCTTTCTTT.

The chain joins TRBV27 to TRBJ2-7; 8 bases are shared with TRBD1. This CDR3 has 14 residues. Germline values: CDR1 MNHEY, CDR2 SMNVEV (reference sequence). V was clipped by 3 bases and J by 3 bases; unmatched bases: 4. CDR3 coding DNA: TGTGCCAGCAGTTTCGGGGGACAGGTCTACGAGCAGTACTTC. It is translated as CASSFGGQVYEQYF.

The DNA for the CDR3 is TGTGCCAGCAGTGTGGACAGCTATGGAAAACTGTTTTTT. Its translation is CASSVDSYGKLFF. The chain links TRBV25-1 to TRBJ1-4; D might be TRBD1 (6 bases). This CDR3 spans 13 amino acids. The V end was cut by 4 bases, the J end by 10 bases, with 13 bases between. Per germline, CDR1 MGHDK and CDR2 SYGVNS.

The chain recombines TRBV18 with TRBJ1-2, with D possibly TRBD1 on 6 matching bases. The CDR3 runs 14 residues. CDR1 and CDR2 from the germline V gene are KGHSH and LQKENI. V lost 3 bases and J 3 bases, leaving 11 bases between the germline ends. As DNA, the CDR3 is TGTGCCAGCTCACCGAGGACAGCCGACTATGGCTACACCTTC. Translating gives CASSPRTADYGYTF.

The CDR3 sequence is CAISESITREGSETQYF. The CDR3, as DNA: TGTGCCATCAGTGAGTCGATCACGCGGGAGGGCTCAGAGACCCAGTACTTC. The chain combines TRBV10-3 with TRBJ2-5; TRBD2 matches 9 bases. The germline gives CDR1 ENHRY, CDR2 SYGVKD. CDR3 length: 17 amino acids. The trim removed 0 bases at V and 4 bases at J, leaving 9 bases unmatched.

The chain recombines TRBV6-1 with TRBJ2-2, with unresolved D. Trimming left V 11 bases short and J 6 bases short, with 13 bases between. This CDR3 spans 12 amino acids. Germline V gives CDR1 MNHNS, CDR2 SASEGT. Here the CDR3 reads CADEAASGELFF. The DNA of the CDR3 is TGTGCCGACGAGGCAGCCTCCGGGGAGCTGTTTTTT.

The chain is built from TRBV18 and TRBJ2-2; TRBD1 agrees at 7 bases. The V segment lost 6 bases and the J segment 1 base; nucleotides outside the gene matches: 5. The germline gives CDR1 KGHSH, CDR2 LQKENI. There are 15 residues in the CDR3. CDR3: CASSLGQVNTGELFF. In DNA form, the CDR3 reads TGTGCCAGCTCCCTCGGACAGGTGAACACCGGGGAGCTGTTTTTT.

The chain has TRBV5-6 and TRBJ1-4; TRBD1 might be the D (6 bases). The CDR3 totals 13 residues. CDR1 and CDR2 (germline): SGHDT, YYEEEE. Trimming pared 0 bases from V and 11 bases from J, leaving 11 bases between. The DNA for the CDR3 is TGTGCCAGCAGCTTGGGATTGGACAGTAAACTGTTTTTT. Amino acid sequence: CASSLGLDSKLFF.

This clone was seen only a few times. The chain joins TRBV19 to TRBJ2-7; 7 bases line up with TRBD2. CDR3 length: 15 residues. Germline V gene lookup returns CDR1 LNHDA and CDR2 SQIVND (reference sequence). The J segment lost 4 bases and the V segment lost 10 bases, leaving 16 bases of the junction unmatched. This chain's CDR3 is CATQQAAGELYEQYF. The DNA for the CDR3 is TGTGCCACTCAACAGGCGGCGGGGGAGCTATACGAGCAGTACTTC.

The chain combines TRBV6-5 with TRBJ2-7, with D perhaps TRBD2 (7 bases). The length of the CDR3 is 15 residues. The germline V gene has CDR1 MNHEY and CDR2 SVGAGI. V was clipped by 0 bases and J by 2 bases, with 11 bases between them. The CDR3 DNA sequence: TGTGCCAGCAGTTACTCGAGGGGGGGAACCTACGAGCAGTACTTC. This encodes CASSYSRGGTYEQYF.

The CDR3 DNA reads as TGTGCCAGCAGTGAGAGGGGCTTACTCTCTGGGGCCAACGTCCTGACTTTC. Its translation is CASSERGLLSGANVLTF. This chain uses TRBV2 with TRBJ2-6; the D call may be TRBD1 or TRBD2 (5 bases each). V lost 3 bases to trimming and J lost 0 bases, with 12 bases between them. The CDR3 has 17 amino acids. CDR1 is SNHLY and CDR2 is FYNNEI in the germline V gene.

The gene calls are TRBV5-1 and TRBJ2-1, with 10 bases aligning to TRBD2. Germline-derived CDR1 and CDR2 are SGHRS and YFSETQ. This CDR3 has 15 amino acids. The V gene end was trimmed by 4 bases and the J gene end by 8 bases; junction bases not matched to a gene: 9. CDR3 nucleotides: TGCGCCAGCAGCAGGCCTAGCGGGGGCGGGGATGAGCAGTTCTTC. Translated: CASSRPSGGGDEQFF.

The genes are TRBV5-4 and TRBJ2-3; 8 nucleotides line up with TRBD1. The CDR3 contains 17 residues. Unmatched junction bases numbered 12, after V lost 5 bases and J lost 1 base. Germline V gene lookup returns CDR1 SGHNT and CDR2 YYREEE (reference sequence). The CDR3 sequence: CASSSNAGGGGTDTQYF. In DNA form, the CDR3 reads TGTGCCAGCAGTTCAAATGCAGGGGGCGGGGGCACAGATACGCAGTATTTT.

The rearrangement links TRBV11-3 to TRBJ2-7; D perhaps matches TRBD1 (7 bases). Germline lookup yields CDR1 SGHNT and CDR2 YENEEA. The CDR3 contains 13 residues. The ends were cut back, 5 bases at V and 4 bases at J, with 12 bases in the middle. CDR3 sequence reads: CASSPQGGYEQYF. The CDR3 DNA reads as TGTGCCAGCAGCCCCCAGGGGGGATACGAGCAGTACTTC.

This clone was seen a few times. The chain has TRBV7-9 and TRBJ1-4, with 10 nucleotides matching TRBD1. The CDR3 loop spans 16 amino acids. From germline, CDR1 is SEHNR and CDR2 FQNEAQ (reference sequence). Germline trimming cut 1 base from V and 8 bases from J; bases unmatched to any gene: 7. In DNA, the CDR3 is TGTGCCAGCAGCTTAGTCGGGACAGGGGCAAGAGAAAAACTGTTTTTT. It is translated as CASSLVGTGAREKLFF.

The chain joins TRBV19 to TRBJ2-5; the D gene is possibly TRBD2 (6 bases). Deletions cut 1 base from V and 4 bases from J, with 7 bases between. Germline V gene sequence: CDR1 LNHDA, CDR2 SQIVND (reference sequence). The length of the CDR3 is 13 residues. The CDR3 is CASSIVGGETQYF. In nucleotides, the CDR3 is TGTGCCAGTAGTATAGTGGGAGGAGAGACCCAGTACTTC.

The gene calls are TRBV27 and TRBJ2-1; D uncertain. Deletions cut 7 bases from V and 4 bases from J, with 14 bases between. The germline gives CDR1 MNHEY, CDR2 SMNVEV (reference sequence). This CDR3 has 14 amino acids. CDR3 amino acids: CASTPRESYNEQFF. The DNA for the CDR3 is TGTGCCAGCACCCCTCGAGAGTCTTACAATGAGCAGTTCTTC.

This chain links TRBV28 with TRBJ2-7; D is unresolved. Germline V gene sequence: CDR1 MDHEN, CDR2 SYDVKM. V gave up 2 bases and J gave up 2 bases, with 16 bases separating them. CDR3 length: 16 amino acids. Here the CDR3 DNA reads TGTGCCAGCAGTTTAGGACCGGGCAGTACAACCTACGAGCAGTACTTC. Translated, it gives CASSLGPGSTTYEQYF.

The J gene is TRBJ2-7, the V gene TRBV6-5; D call uncertain. V was pared by 0 bases and J by 1 base, with 7 bases between. Germline assignment: CDR1 MNHEY and CDR2 SVGAGI. There are 14 residues in the CDR3. The CDR3 DNA is TGTGCCAGCAGTTACTCGGCAGAATCCTACGAGCAGTACTTC. Protein product: CASSYSAESYEQYF.

CDR3 nucleotide sequence: TGTGCCAGCAGCGTAGACCTATCTTTATCCGGGGAGCTGTTTTTT. Encoded protein: CASSVDLSLSGELFF. The chain recombines TRBV9 with TRBJ2-2, with no clear D. Germline V gene data show CDR1 as SGDLS and CDR2 as YYNGEE. V lost 0 bases, J lost 6 bases, and 12 bases lay in between. The CDR3 loop spans 15 amino acids. Supplemented by reference TRBV9 and TRBJ2-2, the full variable domain reads DSGVTQTPKHLITATGQRVTLRCSPRSGDLSVYWYQQSLDQGLQFLIQYYNGEERAKGNILERFSAQQFPDLHSELNLSSLELGDSALYFCASSVDLSLSGELFFGEGSRLTVL.

This clone came up a few times. The chain uses TRBV27 and TRBJ1-5; 9 positions match TRBD1. CDR1 is MNHEY, CDR2 SMNVEV, per germline (reference sequence). CDR3 length equals 14 residues. J lost 5 bases, V lost 6 bases, and 5 bases had no gene match. CDR3 in amino acids: CASRQGQGYQPQHF. Here the CDR3 DNA reads TGTGCCAGCAGGCAGGGACAGGGCTATCAGCCCCAGCATTTT.

The rearrangement links TRBV2 to TRBJ2-7; TRBD2 matches at 15 bases. Germline CDR1 reads SNHLY; CDR2 reads FYNNEI. CDR3 length: 13 residues. V dropped 10 bases and J dropped 6; count of bases not matched to a gene: 4. CDR3 sequence (DNA): TGTGCCACCTGGACTAGCGGGGGGGGCGAGCAGTACTTC. Translation: CATWTSGGGEQYF.

J is TRBJ1-4 and V is TRBV19; unclear D gene. The CDR3 runs 16 residues. Deletions cut 1 base from V and 6 bases from J, with 15 bases between. CDR1 and CDR2 from the germline V gene are LNHDA and SQIVND (reference sequence). Written as DNA, the CDR3 is TGTGCCAGTAGTATAGGACGTTCAGGTACCTATGAAAAACTGTTTTTT. Amino acid sequence: CASSIGRSGTYEKLFF.

This clone came up a few times. This chain uses TRBV19 with TRBJ2-3; perhaps TRBD1 as D (6 bases). This CDR3 has 15 residues. Germline V gene sequence: CDR1 LNHDA, CDR2 SQIVND (reference sequence). Trimming took 3 bases from V and 1 from J, leaving 11 bases between them. CDR3 sequence reads: CASSIQGSGTDTQYF. DNA of the CDR3: TGTGCCAGTAGTATTCAGGGGTCGGGCACAGATACGCAGTATTTT.

The genes are TRBV5-4 and TRBJ2-1, with 14 bases matching TRBD2. The ends lost 4 bases at V and 8 bases at J; junction bases unmatched: 5. CDR3 size: 15 residues. The V gene's germline CDR1 is SGHNT and CDR2 YYREEE (reference sequence). The CDR3 spells CASSAGLAGEHEQFF. CDR3 coding DNA: TGTGCCAGCAGCGCGGGACTAGCGGGAGAACATGAGCAGTTCTTC.